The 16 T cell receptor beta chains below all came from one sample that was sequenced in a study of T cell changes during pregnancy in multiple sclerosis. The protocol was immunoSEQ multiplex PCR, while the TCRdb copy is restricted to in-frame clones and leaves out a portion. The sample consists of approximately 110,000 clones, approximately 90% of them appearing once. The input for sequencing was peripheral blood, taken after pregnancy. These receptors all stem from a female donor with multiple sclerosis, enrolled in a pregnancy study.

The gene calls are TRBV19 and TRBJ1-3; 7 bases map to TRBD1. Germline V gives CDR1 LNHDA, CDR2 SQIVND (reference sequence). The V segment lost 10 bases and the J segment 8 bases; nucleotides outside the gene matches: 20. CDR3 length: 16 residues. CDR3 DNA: TGTGCCAAGCCAGCGACAGGGTCGGGCAGTGAGGACACCATATATTTT. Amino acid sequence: CAKPATGSGSEDTIYF. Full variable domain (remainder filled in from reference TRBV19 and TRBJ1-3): DGGITQSPKYLFRKEGQNVTLSCEQNLNHDAMYWYRQDPGQGLRLIYYSQIVNDFQKGDIAEGYSVSREKKESFPLTVTSAQKNPTAFYLCAKPATGSGSEDTIYFGEGSWLTVV.

DNA of the CDR3: TGTGCCAGCAGCTTGGCTGGTCGGGGAGAGACCCAGTACTTC. This codes for CASSLAGRGETQYF. This chain links TRBV5-4 with TRBJ2-5, with D possibly matching TRBD2 (5 bases). Trimming removed 0 bases from V and 4 bases from J, with 10 bases in between. This CDR3 region has 14 residues. Looked up from germline, CDR1 is SGHNT and CDR2 is YYREEE (reference sequence).

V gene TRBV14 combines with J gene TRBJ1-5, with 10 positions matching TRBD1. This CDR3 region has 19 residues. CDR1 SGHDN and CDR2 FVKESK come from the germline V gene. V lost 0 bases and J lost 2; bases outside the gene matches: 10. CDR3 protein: CASSQDRDRGLRCNQPQHF. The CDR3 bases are TGTGCCAGCAGCCAAGATCGGGACAGGGGATTACGGTGCAATCAGCCCCAGCATTTT.

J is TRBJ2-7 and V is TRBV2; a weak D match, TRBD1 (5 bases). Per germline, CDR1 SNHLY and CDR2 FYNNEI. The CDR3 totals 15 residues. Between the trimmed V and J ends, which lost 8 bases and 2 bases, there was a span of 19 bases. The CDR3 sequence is CASLQSRAAAYEQYF. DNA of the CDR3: TGTGCCAGCCTGCAAAGCAGGGCGGCGGCCTACGAGCAGTACTTC.

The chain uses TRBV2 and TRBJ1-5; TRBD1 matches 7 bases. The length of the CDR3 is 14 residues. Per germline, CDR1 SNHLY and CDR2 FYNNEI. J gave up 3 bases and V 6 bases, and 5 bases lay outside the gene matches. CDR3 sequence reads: CASSAGQINQPQHF. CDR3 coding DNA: TGTGCCAGCAGCGCGGGACAGATCAATCAGCCCCAGCATTTT. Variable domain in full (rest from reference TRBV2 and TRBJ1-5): EPEVTQTPSHQVTQMGQEVILRCVPISNHLYFYWYRQILGQKVEFLVSFYNNEISEKSEIFDDQFSVERPDGSNFTLKIRSTKLEDSAMYFCASSAGQINQPQHFGDGTRLSIL.

CDR3 in amino acids: CASRSPLAGDNEQFF. The CDR3 region has the DNA TGTGCCAGCCGATCACCTCTAGCGGGGGACAATGAGCAGTTCTTC. V gene TRBV2 combines with J gene TRBJ2-1; 10 bases line up with TRBD2. CDR3 length: 15 residues. Germline loops: CDR1 SNHLY, CDR2 FYNNEI. The V gene end was trimmed by 8 bases and the J gene end by 5 bases; junction bases not matched to a gene: 9. Together with reference TRBV2 and TRBJ2-1, the CDR3 gives the full variable domain: EPEVTQTPSHQVTQMGQEVILRCVPISNHLYFYWYRQILGQKVEFLVSFYNNEISEKSEIFDDQFSVERPDGSNFTLKIRSTKLEDSAMYFCASRSPLAGDNEQFFGPGTRLTVL.

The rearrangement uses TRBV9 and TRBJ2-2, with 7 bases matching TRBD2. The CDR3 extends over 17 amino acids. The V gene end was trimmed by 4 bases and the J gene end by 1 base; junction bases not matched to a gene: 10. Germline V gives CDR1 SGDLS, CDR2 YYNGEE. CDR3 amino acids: CASSLSVAGENTGELFF. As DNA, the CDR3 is TGTGCCAGCAGCCTCTCAGTGGCGGGAGAGAACACCGGGGAGCTGTTTTTT. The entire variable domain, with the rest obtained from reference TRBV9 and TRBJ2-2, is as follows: DSGVTQTPKHLITATGQRVTLRCSPRSGDLSVYWYQQSLDQGLQFLIQYYNGEERAKGNILERFSAQQFPDLHSELNLSSLELGDSALYFCASSLSVAGENTGELFFGEGSRLTVL.

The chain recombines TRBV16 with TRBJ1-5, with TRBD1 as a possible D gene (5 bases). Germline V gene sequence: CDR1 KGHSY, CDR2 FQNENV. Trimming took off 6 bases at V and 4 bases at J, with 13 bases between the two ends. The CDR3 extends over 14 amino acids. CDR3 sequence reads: CASSPQGTNQPQHF. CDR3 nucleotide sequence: TGTGCCAGCAGTCCCCAGGGCACAAATCAGCCCCAGCATTTT.

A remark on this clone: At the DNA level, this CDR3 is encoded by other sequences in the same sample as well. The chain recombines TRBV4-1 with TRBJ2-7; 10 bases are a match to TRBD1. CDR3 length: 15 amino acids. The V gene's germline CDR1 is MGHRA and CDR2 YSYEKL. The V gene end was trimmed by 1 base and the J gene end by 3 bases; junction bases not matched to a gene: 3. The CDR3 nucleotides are TGCGCCAGCAGCCAAGCGACAGGGGGCCTCTACGAGCAGTACTTC. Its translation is CASSQATGGLYEQYF.

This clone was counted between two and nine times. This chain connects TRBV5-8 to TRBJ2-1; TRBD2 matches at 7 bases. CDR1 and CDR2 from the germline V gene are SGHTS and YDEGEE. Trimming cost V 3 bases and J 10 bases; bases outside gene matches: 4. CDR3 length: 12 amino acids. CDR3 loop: CASSSGGVEQFF. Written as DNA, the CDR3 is TGTGCCAGCAGCTCTGGGGGGGTAGAGCAGTTCTTC.

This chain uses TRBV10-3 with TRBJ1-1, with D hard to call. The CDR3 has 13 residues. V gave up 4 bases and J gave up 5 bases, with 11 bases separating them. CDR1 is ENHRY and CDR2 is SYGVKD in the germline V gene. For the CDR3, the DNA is TGTGCCATCAGTGGCACCGCCGGTACTGAAGCTTTCTTT. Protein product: CAISGTAGTEAFF.

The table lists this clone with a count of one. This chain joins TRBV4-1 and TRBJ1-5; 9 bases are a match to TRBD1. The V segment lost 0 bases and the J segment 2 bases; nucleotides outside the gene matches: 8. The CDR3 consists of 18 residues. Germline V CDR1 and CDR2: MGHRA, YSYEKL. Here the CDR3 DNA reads TGCGCCAGCAGCCAAGATCGATTGGGGGACAGGGGCAATCAGCCCCAGCATTTT. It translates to CASSQDRLGDRGNQPQHF.

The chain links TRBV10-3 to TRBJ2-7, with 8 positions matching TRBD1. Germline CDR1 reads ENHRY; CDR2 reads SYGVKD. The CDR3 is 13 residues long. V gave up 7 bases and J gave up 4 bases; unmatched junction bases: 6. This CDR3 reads CAINPGGDYEQYF. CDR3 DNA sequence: TGTGCCATCAACCCAGGGGGCGATTACGAGCAGTACTTC.

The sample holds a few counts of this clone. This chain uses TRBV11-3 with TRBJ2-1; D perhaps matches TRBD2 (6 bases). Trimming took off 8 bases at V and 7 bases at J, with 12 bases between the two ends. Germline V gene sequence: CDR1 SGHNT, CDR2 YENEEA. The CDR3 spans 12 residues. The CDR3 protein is CASRGTGNEQFF. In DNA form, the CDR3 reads TGTGCCAGCCGGGGGACGGGTAATGAGCAGTTCTTC.

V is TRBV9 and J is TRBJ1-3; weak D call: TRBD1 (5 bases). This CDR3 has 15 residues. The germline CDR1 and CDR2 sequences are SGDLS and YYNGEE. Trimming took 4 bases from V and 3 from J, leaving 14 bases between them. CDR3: CASSSQGIGGNTIYF. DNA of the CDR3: TGTGCCAGCAGCTCCCAGGGTATAGGTGGAAACACCATATATTTT.

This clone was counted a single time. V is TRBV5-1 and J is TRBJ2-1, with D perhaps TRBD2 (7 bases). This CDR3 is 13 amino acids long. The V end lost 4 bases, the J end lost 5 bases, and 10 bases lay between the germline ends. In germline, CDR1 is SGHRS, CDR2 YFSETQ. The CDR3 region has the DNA TGCGCCAGCAGCGGGGGGGCCCACAATGAGCAGTTCTTC. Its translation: CASSGGAHNEQFF.